This TCR beta chain was obtained from a study of blood T cells in healthy people across ages. The CDR3 is 14 amino acids. Germline V lookup: CDR1 SGHKS, CDR2 YYEKEE (reference sequence). Worth noting for this clonotype: Its antigen is not known. This may be a read error, as it is one base from a much larger clone.

Whole-study findings and limits: Both higher diversity and more naive CD4+ cells marked long-lived donors when set against aged donors. TCR beta diversity per million T cells fell roughly linearly with age.

A second PCR of roughly 6 to 12 cycles used a sample-barcoded 5' primer and a J-beta primer mix. Carrying 12 random nucleotides, a template-switch adaptor labeled each individual cDNA molecule. TCRdb processed the 5' RACE reads anew with MiXCR; each CDR3 protein has one entry. In the table there are 1.5 million to 2 million distinct CDR3 sequences, over 25% of which are singletons. The sequence came from a young woman in good health. The source material was blood. The chain joins TRBV5-5 to TRBJ1-6; 9 bases are shared with TRBD1. The CDR3 nucleotides are TGTGTCAGCAGCTCCCGGGACAGGGATTCACCCCTCCACTTT. Amino acid sequence: CVSSSRDRDSPLHF.